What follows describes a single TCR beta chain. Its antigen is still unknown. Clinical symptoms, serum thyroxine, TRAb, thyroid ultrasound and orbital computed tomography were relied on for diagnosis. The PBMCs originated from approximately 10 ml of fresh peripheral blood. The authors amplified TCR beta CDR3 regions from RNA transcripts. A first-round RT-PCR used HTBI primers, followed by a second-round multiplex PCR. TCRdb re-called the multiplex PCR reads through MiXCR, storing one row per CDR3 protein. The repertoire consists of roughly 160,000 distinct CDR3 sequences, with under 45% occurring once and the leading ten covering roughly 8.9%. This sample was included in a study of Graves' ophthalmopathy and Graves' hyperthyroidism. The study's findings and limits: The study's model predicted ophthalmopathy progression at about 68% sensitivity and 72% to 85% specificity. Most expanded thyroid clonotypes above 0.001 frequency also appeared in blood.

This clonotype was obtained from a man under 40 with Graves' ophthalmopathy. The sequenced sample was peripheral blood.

The CDR3 nucleotides are TGTGCCAGCAGTTACGTACCGGATCGAAACACCATATATTTT. Encoded protein: CASSYVPDRNTIYF. The gene calls are TRBV28 and TRBJ1-3, with D unresolved. Trimming pared 4 bases from V and 5 bases from J, leaving 12 bases between. This CDR3 is 14 amino acids long. From germline, CDR1 is MDHEN and CDR2 SYDVKM.